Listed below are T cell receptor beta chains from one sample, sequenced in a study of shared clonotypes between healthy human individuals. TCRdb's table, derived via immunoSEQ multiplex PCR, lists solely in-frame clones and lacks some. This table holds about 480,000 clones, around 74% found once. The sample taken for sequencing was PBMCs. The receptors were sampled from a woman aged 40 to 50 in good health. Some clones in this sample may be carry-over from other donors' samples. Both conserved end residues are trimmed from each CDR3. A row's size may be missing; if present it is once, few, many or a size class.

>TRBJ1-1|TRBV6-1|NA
ASSEKGGPNTEAF
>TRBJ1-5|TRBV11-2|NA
ASSPGAGQPQH
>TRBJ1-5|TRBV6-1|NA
ASSDRGWGNQPQH
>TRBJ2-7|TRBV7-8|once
ASSPRTGVGEQY
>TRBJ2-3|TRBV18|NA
ASSPPNSRGSDTQY
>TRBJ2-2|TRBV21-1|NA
ASSACGGIRTSGNTGELF
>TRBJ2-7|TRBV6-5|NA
ASSQNYEQY
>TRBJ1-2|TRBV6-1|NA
ASSEAGIRSNYGYT
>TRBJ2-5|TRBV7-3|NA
ASSEQGNSETQY
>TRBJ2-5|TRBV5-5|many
ASSLDLRRAAGQETQY
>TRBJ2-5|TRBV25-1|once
ASSVTSGKGATQY